This T cell receptor beta chain was obtained from a study of memory CD4+ T cells and cytomegalovirus serostatus. The sort gate was single viable CD3+CD4+CD8-CD45RO+ cells for memory CD4+ T cells. Germline CDR1 reads MNHNS; CDR2 reads SASEGT. CDR3 length equals 13 residues. Trimming removed 4 bases from V and 5 bases from J, with 12 bases in between. Using immunoSEQ multiplex PCR, the repertoire was profiled, and TCRdb retains in-frame clones only, with some absent. The sample has 55,000 to 60,000 clones, 81% seen once. The sequencing sample was made of memory CD4+ T cells from blood. The rearrangement uses TRBV6-1 and TRBJ2-7, with D maybe TRBD2 (5 bases). This sequence originates from an adult in good health and CMV-seronegative. The CDR3 here is CASSGFSGNEQYF. The CDR3, as DNA: TGTGCCAGCAGTGGTTTTTCGGGGAACGAGCAGTACTTC.